Listed below are T cell receptor beta chains from one sample, sequenced in a study of T cell responses to AZD1222 COVID-19 vaccine. Repertoires were generated with immunoSEQ multiplex PCR, while TCRdb's copy carries only in-frame clones and drops some. The sample has some 90,000 clones; about 87% are singletons. The specimen comprised peripheral blood, sampled on day 0 of AZD1222 vaccination. These receptors originate from an adult in good health. CDR3s include the opening cysteine and the closing phenylalanine or tryptophan. A D gene is named only where the DNA matches it firmly. Some rows mark clone size as missing; the rest say once, few, many or name a class of expanded clone.

clone_size: NA
j_call: TRBJ1-6
v_call: TRBV6-6
d_call: NA
cdr3_nt: TGTGCCAGCACCCCAGGGACAACGGGCTATAATTCACCCCTCCACTTT
cdr3_aa: CASTPGTTGYNSPLHF

clone_size: once
j_call: TRBJ2-2
v_call: TRBV5-5
d_call: NA
cdr3_nt: TGTGCCAGCAGCCGAAATGCAGGGGTGAGGACCGGGGAGCTGTTTTTT
cdr3_aa: CASSRNAGVRTGELFF

clone_size: NA
j_call: TRBJ1-2
v_call: TRBV5-1
d_call: TRBD1
cdr3_nt: TGCGCCAGCAGCTTCCAGGACAGGGCTGGGAGCTACACCTTC
cdr3_aa: CASSFQDRAGSYTF

clone_size: NA
j_call: TRBJ1-3
v_call: TRBV10-3
d_call: NA
cdr3_nt: TGTGCCATCAGTGGATCCAGGTCGATCGGAAACACCATATATTTT
cdr3_aa: CAISGSRSIGNTIYF

clone_size: NA
j_call: TRBJ1-4
v_call: TRBV6-5
d_call: NA
cdr3_nt: TGTGCCAGTCAGGGAACCCGAAATGAAAAACTGTTTTTT
cdr3_aa: CASQGTRNEKLFF

clone_size: NA
j_call: TRBJ2-7
v_call: TRBV18
d_call: NA
cdr3_nt: TGTGCCAGCTCACCACCCTCGCGGAGTTTACGGGAGCAGTACTTC
cdr3_aa: CASSPPSRSLREQYF

clone_size: NA
j_call: TRBJ2-1
v_call: TRBV3-1/TRBV3-2
d_call: TRBD1
cdr3_nt: TGTGCCAGCAGCCAAGGACAGGGGGTAGGAAATGAGCAGTTCTTC
cdr3_aa: CASSQGQGVGNEQFF

clone_size: NA
j_call: TRBJ2-1
v_call: TRBV7-8
d_call: TRBD2
cdr3_nt: TGTGCCAGCAGCACCAGGACTAGCGGGAACCATGAGCAGTTCTTC
cdr3_aa: CASSTRTSGNHEQFF

clone_size: NA
j_call: TRBJ2-3
v_call: TRBV11-3
d_call: NA
cdr3_nt: TGTGCCAGCAGCTTAGGGGGCAGCACAGATACGCAGTATTTT
cdr3_aa: CASSLGGSTDTQYF

clone_size: NA
j_call: TRBJ2-1
v_call: TRBV9
d_call: NA
cdr3_nt: TGTGCCAGCAGCGTATCCAACAATGAGCAGTTCTTC
cdr3_aa: CASSVSNNEQFF

clone_size: NA
j_call: TRBJ2-1
v_call: TRBV4-1
d_call: NA
cdr3_nt: TGCGCCAGCAGCCAAACAGACAGATCAAGCAATGAGCAGTTCTTC
cdr3_aa: CASSQTDRSSNEQFF

clone_size: NA
j_call: TRBJ2-3
v_call: TRBV2
d_call: NA
cdr3_nt: TGTGCCAGCAGTGGGCGGGATGGCGGGACTAGCACAGATACGCAGTATTTT
cdr3_aa: CASSGRDGGTSTDTQYF

clone_size: NA
j_call: TRBJ1-1
v_call: TRBV4-1
d_call: NA
cdr3_nt: TGCGCCAGCAGCCAAGATTACAGTAACACTGAAGCTTTCTTT
cdr3_aa: CASSQDYSNTEAFF

clone_size: NA
j_call: TRBJ2-2
v_call: TRBV15
d_call: TRBD2
cdr3_nt: TGTGCCACCAGCACTAGCGGGAGGGACGGGGAGCTGTTTTTT
cdr3_aa: CATSTSGRDGELFF

clone_size: NA
j_call: TRBJ1-1
v_call: TRBV25-1
d_call: NA
cdr3_nt: TGTGCCAGCACTAGGATGGACGGTTGGAACACTGAAGCTTTCTTT
cdr3_aa: CASTRMDGWNTEAFF

clone_size: NA
j_call: TRBJ1-2
v_call: TRBV7-2
d_call: TRBD1
cdr3_nt: TGTGCCAGCAGCTCAAGGACAGGTCCCGCTAACTATGGCTACACCTTC
cdr3_aa: CASSSRTGPANYGYTF

clone_size: few
j_call: TRBJ1-1
v_call: TRBV7-8
d_call: NA
cdr3_nt: TGTGCCAGCAGCCGAGGTCGGGGGAACACTGAAGCTTTCTTT
cdr3_aa: CASSRGRGNTEAFF

clone_size: NA
j_call: TRBJ2-2
v_call: TRBV11-3
d_call: NA
cdr3_nt: TGTGCCAGCAGCGGCCGGGGGGCCCGGAACACCGGGGAGCTGTTTTTT
cdr3_aa: CASSGRGARNTGELFF

clone_size: NA
j_call: TRBJ2-1
v_call: TRBV5-6
d_call: NA
cdr3_nt: TGTGCCAGCAGTAGACTACTAGGGTCCTACAATGAGCAGTTCTTC
cdr3_aa: CASSRLLGSYNEQFF

clone_size: NA
j_call: TRBJ1-6
v_call: TRBV10-2
d_call: NA
cdr3_nt: TGCGCCAGCAGGGAGGCAGGGTTGAATTCACCCCTCCACTTT
cdr3_aa: CASREAGLNSPLHF

clone_size: NA
j_call: TRBJ2-5
v_call: TRBV11-3
d_call: TRBD1
cdr3_nt: TGTGCCAGCAGCGCCCGGACAGGGGATTCCCGGGAGACCCAGTACTTC
cdr3_aa: CASSARTGDSRETQYF

clone_size: NA
j_call: TRBJ1-2
v_call: TRBV7-9
d_call: NA
cdr3_nt: TGTGCCAGCAGCCTCGCGACACCAATCTATGGCTACACCTTC
cdr3_aa: CASSLATPIYGYTF

clone_size: NA
j_call: TRBJ2-3
v_call: TRBV10-2
d_call: NA
cdr3_nt: TGCGCCAGCAGTGAGCCAGGTTTCACAGATACGCAGTATTTT
cdr3_aa: CASSEPGFTDTQYF

clone_size: NA
j_call: TRBJ2-3
v_call: TRBV18
d_call: NA
cdr3_nt: TGTGCCAGCTCACCAAAGAAGGGTATAAGCACAGATACGCAGTATTTT
cdr3_aa: CASSPKKGISTDTQYF

clone_size: NA
j_call: TRBJ2-3
v_call: TRBV19
d_call: NA
cdr3_nt: TGTGCCAGTAGTATGGAAGGGGCTAGGGCAGATACGCAGTATTTT
cdr3_aa: CASSMEGARADTQYF

clone_size: NA
j_call: TRBJ2-1
v_call: TRBV7-9
d_call: TRBD2
cdr3_nt: TGTGCCAGCAGCCTTACTAGCGGGTCCCGCTACAATGAGCAGTTCTTC
cdr3_aa: CASSLTSGSRYNEQFF

clone_size: once
j_call: TRBJ2-7
v_call: TRBV18
d_call: TRBD2
cdr3_nt: TGTGCCAGCTCGACTAGCGGAACCGAGCAGTACTTC
cdr3_aa: CASSTSGTEQYF

clone_size: NA
j_call: TRBJ2-7
v_call: TRBV2
d_call: NA
cdr3_nt: TGTGCCAGCAGTGACGGAAATTACGAGCAGTACTTC
cdr3_aa: CASSDGNYEQYF

clone_size: NA
j_call: TRBJ1-2
v_call: TRBV2
d_call: NA
cdr3_nt: TGTGCCATCTTCGGGACCCGGAACCCTCGGGGGGGCTACACCTTC
cdr3_aa: CAIFGTRNPRGGYTF

clone_size: NA
j_call: TRBJ1-6
v_call: TRBV6-5
d_call: NA
cdr3_nt: TGTGCCAGCAGTTACTCGCCTGGATCTTCGCCCCTCCACTTT
cdr3_aa: CASSYSPGSSPLHF

clone_size: NA
j_call: TRBJ2-7
v_call: TRBV2
d_call: NA
cdr3_nt: TGTGCCAGCAGGACACGGGTGTACGAGCAGTACTTC
cdr3_aa: CASRTRVYEQYF

clone_size: NA
j_call: TRBJ2-2
v_call: TRBV5-1
d_call: NA
cdr3_nt: TGCGCCAGCAGCTTGATTGTCTCCACCGGGGAGCTGTTTTTT
cdr3_aa: CASSLIVSTGELFF

clone_size: NA
j_call: TRBJ1-4
v_call: TRBV4-1
d_call: NA
cdr3_nt: TGCGCCAGCAGCCAAGCATCCGGGACGAGGGGTAATGAAAAACTGTTTTTT
cdr3_aa: CASSQASGTRGNEKLFF

clone_size: NA
j_call: TRBJ2-1
v_call: TRBV11-3
d_call: TRBD2
cdr3_nt: TGTGCCAGCAGCTTGGGTGGCGGGAGGGCAGGGGAGCAGTTCTTC
cdr3_aa: CASSLGGGRAGEQFF

clone_size: NA
j_call: TRBJ2-7
v_call: TRBV28
d_call: NA
cdr3_nt: TGTGCCAGCTCCGGAAGGGGCCGGGGGCTCACAAATTCCCACTCGTCTAGCGTCTCCTACGAGCAGTACTTC
cdr3_aa: CASSGRGRGLTNSHSSSVSYEQYF

clone_size: NA
j_call: TRBJ1-6
v_call: TRBV3-1/TRBV3-2
d_call: NA
cdr3_nt: TGTGCCAGCAGCCAAGCGTGGGGAAATTCACCCCTCCACTTT
cdr3_aa: CASSQAWGNSPLHF

clone_size: NA
j_call: TRBJ2-1
v_call: TRBV20-1
d_call: NA
cdr3_nt: TGCAGTGCTAGTGGCAGGACCTACAATGAGCAGTTCTTC
cdr3_aa: CSASGRTYNEQFF

clone_size: NA
j_call: TRBJ2-1
v_call: TRBV11-2
d_call: NA
cdr3_nt: TGTGCCAGCAGCTTAGATGGTTGGAACAATGAGCAGTTCTTC
cdr3_aa: CASSLDGWNNEQFF

clone_size: NA
j_call: TRBJ2-1
v_call: TRBV15
d_call: TRBD2
cdr3_nt: TGTGCCACCAGCAGAGACGGGGCGGGGACTAGCCACTTCTTC
cdr3_aa: CATSRDGAGTSHFF

clone_size: once
j_call: TRBJ2-2
v_call: TRBV7-3
d_call: NA
cdr3_nt: TGTGCCAGCAGCCTCGGCTTGGTGGCCACCGGGGAGCTGTTTTTT
cdr3_aa: CASSLGLVATGELFF

clone_size: NA
j_call: TRBJ2-6
v_call: TRBV9
d_call: NA
cdr3_nt: TGTGCCAGCAGCCCCAGCCTGACGGACTTCTCTGGGGCCAACGTCCTGACTTTC
cdr3_aa: CASSPSLTDFSGANVLTF

clone_size: NA
j_call: TRBJ1-2
v_call: TRBV2
d_call: NA
cdr3_nt: TGTGCCAGCAGCGGGGGGCCTAACTATGGCTACACCTTC
cdr3_aa: CASSGGPNYGYTF

clone_size: NA
j_call: TRBJ1-1
v_call: TRBV2
d_call: NA
cdr3_nt: TGTGCCAGCACCCTTGAGGCAGTGAACACTGAAGCTTTCTTT
cdr3_aa: CASTLEAVNTEAFF

clone_size: NA
j_call: TRBJ2-7
v_call: TRBV5-1
d_call: TRBD2
cdr3_nt: TGCGCCAGCAGCACTCGTGCTAGCGGGCCAACCTACGAGCAGTACTTC
cdr3_aa: CASSTRASGPTYEQYF

clone_size: NA
j_call: TRBJ2-3
v_call: TRBV19
d_call: NA
cdr3_nt: TGTGCCAGTAGTTTGGTCCATAAGGCAGATACGCAGTATTTT
cdr3_aa: CASSLVHKADTQYF

clone_size: once
j_call: TRBJ2-5
v_call: TRBV18
d_call: NA
cdr3_nt: TGTGCCAGCTCACCACTATCCGGGGGGCATGGAGAGACCCAGTACTTC
cdr3_aa: CASSPLSGGHGETQYF

clone_size: NA
j_call: TRBJ1-1
v_call: TRBV3-1/TRBV3-2
d_call: NA
cdr3_nt: TGTGCCAGCAGCCAAGTCAGGGGAGGTGCTGAAGCTTTCTTT
cdr3_aa: CASSQVRGGAEAFF

clone_size: NA
j_call: TRBJ2-7
v_call: TRBV3-1/TRBV3-2
d_call: NA
cdr3_nt: TGTGCCAGCAGCCAAGATACGGCTAGATCCTACGAGCAGTACTTC
cdr3_aa: CASSQDTARSYEQYF

clone_size: few
j_call: TRBJ1-1
v_call: TRBV2
d_call: NA
cdr3_nt: TGTGCCAGCAGTGAAGCGAGAGGCGGATGGAACACTGAAGCTTTCTTT
cdr3_aa: CASSEARGGWNTEAFF

clone_size: few
j_call: TRBJ2-1
v_call: TRBV30
d_call: NA
cdr3_nt: TGTGCCTGGAGTTCCTGGGGGCTAGCGGCTAGCTCCTACAATGAGCAGTTCTTC
cdr3_aa: CAWSSWGLAASSYNEQFF

clone_size: NA
j_call: TRBJ1-2
v_call: TRBV7-8
d_call: NA
cdr3_nt: TGTGCCAGCAGCTTAACCGACAGCAGGGTGAACTATGGCTACACCTTC
cdr3_aa: CASSLTDSRVNYGYTF

clone_size: NA
j_call: TRBJ1-1
v_call: TRBV10-3
d_call: TRBD1
cdr3_nt: TGTGCCATCAGTGAGTCGGGACAGGGAATCCAGGGTGAAGCTTTCTTT
cdr3_aa: CAISESGQGIQGEAFF

clone_size: NA
j_call: TRBJ1-1
v_call: TRBV5-6
d_call: NA
cdr3_nt: TGTGCCAGCAGCTTTGTCCAGAACACTGAAGCTTTCTTT
cdr3_aa: CASSFVQNTEAFF

clone_size: NA
j_call: TRBJ1-1
v_call: TRBV19
d_call: NA
cdr3_nt: TGTGCCAGTAGTATCCAAACCGCTAAGAACACTGAAGCTTTCTTT
cdr3_aa: CASSIQTAKNTEAFF

clone_size: NA
j_call: TRBJ2-1
v_call: TRBV19
d_call: TRBD2
cdr3_nt: TGTGCCAGTAGTAGGCCGACTAGCGGGAGTAATAATGAGCAGTTCTTC
cdr3_aa: CASSRPTSGSNNEQFF

clone_size: NA
j_call: TRBJ1-5
v_call: TRBV5-6
d_call: NA
cdr3_nt: TGTGCCAGCAGCTCCGGGGGTGTTAGCAATCAGCCCCAGCATTTT
cdr3_aa: CASSSGGVSNQPQHF

clone_size: NA
j_call: TRBJ2-7
v_call: TRBV11-2
d_call: NA
cdr3_nt: TGTGCCAGCAACCACTTAAGGGGATGGGCCTACGAGCAGTACTTC
cdr3_aa: CASNHLRGWAYEQYF